This TCR beta chain was found in a study of identifying expanded T cells in peripheral blood. The CDR3 covers 13 residues. Germline CDR1 and CDR2: LNHNV and YYDKDF (reference sequence). Trimming cost V 1 base and J 6 bases, with 7 bases left between them. Study-wide points: Variance in clone template counts between roughly two-week samples significantly increased with total template count across all healthy donors. Technical replicates showed about 1.1 changed clones; roughly two weeks about 16.4; four weeks 19.

The method was immunoSEQ multiplex PCR; TCRdb's version includes in-frame clones alone and lacks a portion of them. The sample has approximately 100,000 clones; roughly 87% are singletons. Collection occurred without any documented infections or immune events in donors. With respect to this clone: Its specificity is unknown.

Sequencing used blood. This chain uses TRBV15 with TRBJ2-1, with no clear D. This TCR derives from a person aged 18 to 75 in good health. CDR3 protein: CATSRGTVNEQFF. The CDR3 DNA sequence: TGTGCCACCAGCAGAGGAACAGTCAATGAGCAGTTCTTC. Based on the CDR3 plus reference TRBV15 and TRBJ2-1, the full variable domain is DAMVIQNPRYQVTQFGKPVTLSCSQTLNHNVMYWYQQKSSQAPKLLFHYYDKDFNNEADTPDNFQSRRPNTSFCFLDIRSPGLGDTAMYLCATSRGTVNEQFFGPGTRLTVL.